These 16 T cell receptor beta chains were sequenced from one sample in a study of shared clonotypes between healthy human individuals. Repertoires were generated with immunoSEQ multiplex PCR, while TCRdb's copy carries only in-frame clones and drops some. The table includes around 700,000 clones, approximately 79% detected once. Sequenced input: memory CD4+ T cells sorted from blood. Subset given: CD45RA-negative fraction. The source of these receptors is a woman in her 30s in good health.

The CDR3 spells CASRDLGYEQYF. CDR3 nucleotide sequence: TGTGCCAGCAGAGATTTAGGCTACGAGCAGTACTTC. The chain links TRBV27 to TRBJ2-7, with D unresolved. This CDR3 is built from 12 residues. Germline CDR1 reads MNHEY; CDR2 reads SMNVEV (reference sequence). V shed 6 bases and J shed 3 bases, with 9 bases lying between them.

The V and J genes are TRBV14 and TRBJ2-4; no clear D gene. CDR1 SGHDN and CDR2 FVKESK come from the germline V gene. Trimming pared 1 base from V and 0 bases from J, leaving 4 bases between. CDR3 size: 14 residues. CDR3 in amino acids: CASSQVVAKNIQYF. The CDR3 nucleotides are TGTGCCAGCAGCCAAGTAGTAGCCAAAAACATTCAGTACTTC. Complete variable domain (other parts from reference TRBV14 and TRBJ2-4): EAGVTQFPSHSVIEKGQTVTLRCDPISGHDNLYWYRRVMGKEIKFLLHFVKESKQDESGMPNNRFLAERTGGTYSTLKVQPAELEDSGVYFCASSQVVAKNIQYFGAGTRLSVL.

The CDR3: CASSYSTTAGNQPQHF. In DNA form, the CDR3 reads TGTGCCAGCAGTTACTCGACGACAGCCGGCAATCAGCCCCAGCATTTT. The chain carries TRBV6-5 and TRBJ1-5; the D gene is possibly TRBD1 (5 bases). V was clipped by 0 bases and J by 2 bases, with 11 bases between them. The CDR3 runs 16 residues. Germline V gene data show CDR1 as MNHEY and CDR2 as SVGAGI.

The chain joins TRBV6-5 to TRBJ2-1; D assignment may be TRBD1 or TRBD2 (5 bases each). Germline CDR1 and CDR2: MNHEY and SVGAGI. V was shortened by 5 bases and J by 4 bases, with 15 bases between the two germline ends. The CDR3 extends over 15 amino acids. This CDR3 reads CASSQPGRKYNEQFF. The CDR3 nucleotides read TGTGCCAGCAGTCAACCGGGACGGAAGTACAATGAGCAGTTCTTC.

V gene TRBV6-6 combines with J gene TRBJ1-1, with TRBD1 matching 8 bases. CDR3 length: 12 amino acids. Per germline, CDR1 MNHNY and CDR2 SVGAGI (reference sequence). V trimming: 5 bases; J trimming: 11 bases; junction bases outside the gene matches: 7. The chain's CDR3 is CASSRQGLGAFF. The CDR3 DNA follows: TGTGCCAGCAGTAGACAGGGGCTGGGGGCTTTCTTT.

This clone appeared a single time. The CDR3 bases are TGTGCCAGCAGTGAATTGCGGCGTACAGGTGTATACGAGCAGTACTTC. This translates into CASSELRRTGVYEQYF. The chain is built from TRBV25-1 and TRBJ2-7; D possibly corresponds to TRBD1 (5 bases). Deletions cut 1 base from V and 4 bases from J, with 17 bases between. The CDR3 totals 16 residues. Germline V lookup: CDR1 MGHDK, CDR2 SYGVNS.

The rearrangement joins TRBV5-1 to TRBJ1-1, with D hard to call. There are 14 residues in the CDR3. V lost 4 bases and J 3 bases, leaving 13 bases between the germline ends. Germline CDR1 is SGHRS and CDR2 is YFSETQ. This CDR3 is CASSLQPWDTEAFF. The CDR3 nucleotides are TGCGCCAGCAGCCTACAGCCCTGGGACACTGAAGCTTTCTTT.

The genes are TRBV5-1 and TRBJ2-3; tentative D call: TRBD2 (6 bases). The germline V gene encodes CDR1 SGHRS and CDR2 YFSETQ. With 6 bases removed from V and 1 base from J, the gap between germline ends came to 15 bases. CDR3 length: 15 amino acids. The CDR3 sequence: CASIGGASGTDTQYF. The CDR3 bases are TGCGCCAGCATCGGCGGGGCTAGCGGCACAGATACGCAGTATTTT.

For the CDR3, the DNA is TGTGCCAGCAGCTTATTGGGGGCGGTGGAGACCCAGTACTTC. Protein sequence: CASSLLGAVETQYF. The gene calls are TRBV7-9 and TRBJ2-5; D possibly corresponds to TRBD1 (6 bases). The CDR3 runs to 14 residues. The V gene's germline CDR1 is SEHNR and CDR2 FQNEAQ (reference sequence). V lost 2 bases, J lost 5 bases, and 12 bases lay in between.

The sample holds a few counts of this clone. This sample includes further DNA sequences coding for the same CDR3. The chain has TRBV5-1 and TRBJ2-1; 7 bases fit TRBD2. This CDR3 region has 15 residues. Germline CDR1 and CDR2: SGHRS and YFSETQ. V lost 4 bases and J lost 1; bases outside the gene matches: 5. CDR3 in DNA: TGCGCCAGCAGCCCGGCTAGCGGTTCCTACAATGAGCAGTTCTTC. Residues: CASSPASGSYNEQFF.

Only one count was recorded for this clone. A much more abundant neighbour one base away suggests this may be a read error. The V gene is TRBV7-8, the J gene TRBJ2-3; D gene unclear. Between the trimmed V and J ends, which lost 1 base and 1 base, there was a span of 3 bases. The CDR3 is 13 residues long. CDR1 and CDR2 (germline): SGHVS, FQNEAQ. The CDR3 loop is CASSLGRTDTQYF. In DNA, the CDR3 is TGTGCCAGCAGCTTAGGGCGCACAGATACGCAGTATTTT.

As DNA, the CDR3 is TGTGCCAGCAGTCCTGCCCCGAGGAAGGGATACGAGCAGTACTTC. Its translation: CASSPAPRKGYEQYF. The chain combines TRBV11-2 with TRBJ2-7; the D is unclear. Trimming took 6 bases from V and 4 from J, leaving 19 bases between them. Per the germline V gene, CDR1 is SGHAT and CDR2 is FQNNGV. The CDR3 is made up of 15 amino acids.

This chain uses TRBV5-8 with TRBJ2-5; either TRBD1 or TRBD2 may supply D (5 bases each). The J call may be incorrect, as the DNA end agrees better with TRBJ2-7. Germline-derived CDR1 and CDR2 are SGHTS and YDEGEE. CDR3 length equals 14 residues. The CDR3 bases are TGTGCCAGCAGCGAGGTTGGGGGTCTTCGCGAGCAGTACTTC. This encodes CASSEVGGLREQYF.

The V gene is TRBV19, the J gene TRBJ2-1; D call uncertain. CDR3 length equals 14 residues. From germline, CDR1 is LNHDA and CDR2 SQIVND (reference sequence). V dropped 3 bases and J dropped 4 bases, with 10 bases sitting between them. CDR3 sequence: CASSIQNFYNEQFF. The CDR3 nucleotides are TGTGCCAGTAGTATCCAGAATTTTTACAATGAGCAGTTCTTC.

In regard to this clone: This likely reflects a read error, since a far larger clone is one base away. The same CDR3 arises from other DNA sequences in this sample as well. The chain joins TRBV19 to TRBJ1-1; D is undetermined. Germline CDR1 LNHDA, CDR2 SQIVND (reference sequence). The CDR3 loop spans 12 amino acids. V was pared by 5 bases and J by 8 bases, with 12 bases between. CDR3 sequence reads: CASSARLGEAFF. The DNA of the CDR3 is TGTGCCAGTAGTGCCCGCTTAGGCGAAGCTTTCTTT. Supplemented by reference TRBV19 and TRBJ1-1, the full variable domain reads DGGITQSPKYLFRKEGQNVTLSCEQNLNHDAMYWYRQDPGQGLRLIYYSQIVNDFQKGDIAEGYSVSREKKESFPLTVTSAQKNPTAFYLCASSARLGEAFFGQGTRLTVV.

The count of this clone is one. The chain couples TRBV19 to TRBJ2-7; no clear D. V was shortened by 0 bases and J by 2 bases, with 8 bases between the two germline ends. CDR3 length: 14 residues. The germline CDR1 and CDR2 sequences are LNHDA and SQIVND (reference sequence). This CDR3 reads CASSIDGSTYEQYF. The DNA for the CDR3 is TGTGCCAGTAGTATAGATGGCTCGACCTACGAGCAGTACTTC.